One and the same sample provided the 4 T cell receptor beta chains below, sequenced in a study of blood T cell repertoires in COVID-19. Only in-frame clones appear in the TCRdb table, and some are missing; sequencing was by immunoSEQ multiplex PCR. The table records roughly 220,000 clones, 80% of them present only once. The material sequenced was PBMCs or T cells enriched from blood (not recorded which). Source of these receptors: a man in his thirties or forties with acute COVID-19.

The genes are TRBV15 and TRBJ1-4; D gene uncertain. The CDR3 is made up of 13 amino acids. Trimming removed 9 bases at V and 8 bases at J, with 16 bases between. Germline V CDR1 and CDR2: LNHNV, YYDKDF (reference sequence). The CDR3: CATRRESGEKLFF. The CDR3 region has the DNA TGTGCCACACGCCGGGAGTCGGGAGAAAAACTGTTTTTT.

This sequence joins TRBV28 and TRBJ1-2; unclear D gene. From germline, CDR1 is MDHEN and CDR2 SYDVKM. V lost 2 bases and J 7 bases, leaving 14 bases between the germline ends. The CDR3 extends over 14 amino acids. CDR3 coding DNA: TGTGCCAGCAGTTTACAGATATCGGCGGGTGGCTACACCTTC. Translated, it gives CASSLQISAGGYTF.

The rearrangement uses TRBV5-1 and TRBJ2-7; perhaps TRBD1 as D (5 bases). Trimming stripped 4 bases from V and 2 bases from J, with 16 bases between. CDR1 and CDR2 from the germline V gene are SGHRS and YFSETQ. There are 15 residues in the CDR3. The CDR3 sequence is CASSRTHLGTYEQYF. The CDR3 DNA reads TGCGCCAGCAGCCGGACACACTTAGGTACCTACGAGCAGTACTTC.

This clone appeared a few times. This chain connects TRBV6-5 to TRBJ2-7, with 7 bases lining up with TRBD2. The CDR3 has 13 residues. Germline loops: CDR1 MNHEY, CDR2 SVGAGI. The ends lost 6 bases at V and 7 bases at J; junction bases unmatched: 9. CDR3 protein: CASSSGAGGEQYF. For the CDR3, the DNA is TGTGCCAGCAGCTCCGGGGCCGGGGGGGAGCAGTACTTC.